Sequencing of this T cell receptor beta chain was carried out in a study of cytomegalovirus exposure and HLA in healthy donors. Study-level background: Early released data had around 88 million unique TCRs, all coming from HLA-typed donors.

PCR employed 60 Vbeta and 13 Jbeta primers. Measured with immunoSEQ multiplex PCR; TCRdb has only the in-frame clones, and not every one. The profile shows about 140,000 clones, 70% to 90% of them singletons. With respect to this clone: The antigen is unknown.

Every donor was a healthy person donating bone marrow. Between the trimmed V and J ends, which lost 2 bases and 0 bases, there was a span of 11 bases. CDR3 length: 15 amino acids. Germline V gives CDR1 MNHNS, CDR2 SASEGT. Study-wide results and caveats: In a later analysis, productive TCRs from donors in an Asian-associated ancestry cluster reportedly carried fewer N-insertions than the cohort mean. In an earlier analysis, in approximately 630 donors, most V segments appeared productive either ~90% or ~30% of the time.

The J gene is TRBJ2-7, the V gene TRBV6-1; maybe TRBD2 (5 bases). Material for sequencing was PBMCs. The clonotype comes from a middle-aged man in good health and CMV-seronegative. The CDR3 protein is CASSEFGSDSYEQYF. The CDR3 nucleotides read TGTGCCAGCAGTGAATTTGGGAGTGACTCCTACGAGCAGTACTTC.